This T cell receptor beta chain was captured by sequencing in a study of CD8 T cells in Susac syndrome. It was with random hexamers that 0.5 to 1 ug RNA was reverse transcribed. TCRdb independently ran MiXCR on the immunoSEQ multiplex PCR reads; one entry per CDR3 protein. The sample contains over 150,000 distinct CDR3 sequences, 80% to 95% of which appear only once. Study results and limitations: That the number of individuals in its TCR sequencing and HLA analysis was relatively small was acknowledged by the study.

With 6 bases removed from V and 5 bases from J, the gap between germline ends came to 17 bases. Per the germline V gene, CDR1 is MDHEN and CDR2 is SYDVKM. This CDR3 has 14 amino acids. Points on this clonotype: Its antigen is undetermined.

The receptor's source is a human donor with multiple sclerosis. The source material was CD4+ T cells from PBMCs. This sequence joins TRBV28 and TRBJ2-7; D perhaps matches TRBD2 (6 bases). The CDR3 region is CASRLPFGGNEQYF. The CDR3 DNA reads TGTGCCAGCAGACTCCCCTTTGGGGGGAACGAGCAGTACTTC.